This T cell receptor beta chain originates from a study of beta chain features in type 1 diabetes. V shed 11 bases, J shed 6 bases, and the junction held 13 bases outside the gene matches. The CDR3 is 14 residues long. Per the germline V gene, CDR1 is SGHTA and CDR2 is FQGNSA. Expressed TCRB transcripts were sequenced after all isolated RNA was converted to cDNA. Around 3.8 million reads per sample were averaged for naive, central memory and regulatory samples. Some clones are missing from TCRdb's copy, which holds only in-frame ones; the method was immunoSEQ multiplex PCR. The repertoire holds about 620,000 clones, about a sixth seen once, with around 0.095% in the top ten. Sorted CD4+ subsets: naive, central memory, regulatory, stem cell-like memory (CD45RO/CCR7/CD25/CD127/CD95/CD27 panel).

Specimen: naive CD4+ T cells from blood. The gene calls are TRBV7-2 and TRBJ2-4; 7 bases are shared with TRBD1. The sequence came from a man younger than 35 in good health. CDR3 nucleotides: TGTGCCTCTAGAGGGGGCGCGGATGGAAACATTCAGTACTTC. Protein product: CASRGGADGNIQYF.